The clone carrying this TCR beta chain has just a few counts. This entry comes from a study of CD8+ T cells in alopecia areata. The authors extracted RNA and reverse transcribed it into cDNA as the sequencing template. TCRdb's table, derived via immunoSEQ multiplex PCR, lists solely in-frame clones and lacks some. The repertoire holds approximately 58,000 clones, 44% seen once, with 51% in the top ten. The CDR3 totals 14 residues. V lost 0 bases and J 0 bases, leaving 7 bases between the germline ends. CDR1 and CDR2 from the germline V gene are SGHDT and YYEEEE. Material for sequencing was NKG2D-low CD8+ T cells sorted from blood. The J gene is TRBJ2-7, the V gene TRBV5-6; maybe TRBD2 (6 bases). The TCR comes from a human donor with alopecia areata. The CDR3 protein is CASSLGGASYEQYF. In DNA, the CDR3 is TGTGCCAGCAGCTTGGGCGGGGCCTCCTACGAGCAGTACTTC.